A selection of T cell receptor beta chains follows, all from one sample in a study of naive and memory T cell subsets. TCRdb used MiXCR to reprocess the UMI-ligation and nested PCR reads, holding one entry per CDR3 protein. The sample lists 95,000 to 150,000 distinct CDR3 sequences; roughly 32% were seen once. Material for sequencing was central memory CD4+ T cells from blood. The receptors stem from a human donor in good health. Both conserved end residues are part of each CDR3. D genes are given only for firm matches. Clone size is stated in some rows and not others, as once, few, many or a class when expanded.

j_call v_call d_call clone_size cdr3_nt cdr3_aa
TRBJ2-7 TRBV6-2/TRBV6-3 . many TGTGCCAGCAGCCGACAGTCCTACGAGCAGTACTTC CASSRQSYEQYF
TRBJ2-3 TRBV19 . . TGTGCCAGTAGTACGTCCTCGGGGTACACAGATACGCAGTATTTT CASSTSSGYTDTQYF
TRBJ2-2 TRBV12-3/TRBV12-4 TRBD1 . TGTGCCAGCGGCCTAGGGGGCAACACCGGGGAGCTGTTTTTT CASGLGGNTGELFF
TRBJ2-5 TRBV4-1 . . TGCGCCAGCAGCCAAGAATGGGAGACCCAGTACTTC CASSQEWETQYF
TRBJ2-1 TRBV14 . . TGTGCCAGCAGCCAAGAGGTGCTGGCGGGTGAGCAGTTCTTC CASSQEVLAGEQFF
TRBJ2-5 TRBV4-1 . . TGCGCCAGCAGCCGATTGATACACCAGTACTTC CASSRLIHQYF
TRBJ2-3 TRBV10-3 TRBD1 . TGTGCCATCAGACAGGGGGCATCTAAAACAGATACGCAGTATTTT CAIRQGASKTDTQYF
TRBJ2-2 TRBV5-1 . few TGCGCCAGCAGCTTGTTTGTCGCGAACACCGGGGAGCTGTTTTTT CASSLFVANTGELFF
TRBJ2-7 TRBV27 . . TGTGCCAGCAGTATTTTACAGGGATACGAGCAGTACTTC CASSILQGYEQYF
TRBJ2-2 TRBV7-9 . . TGTGCCAGCAGCTTAGCAGGACCGACCGGGGAGCTGTTTTTT CASSLAGPTGELFF
TRBJ2-7 TRBV7-2 . . TGTGCCAGCAGCTTACCCAGGGTGGGCGAGCAGTACTTC CASSLPRVGEQYF
TRBJ2-7 TRBV7-9 . . TGTGCCAGCAGCTTAGGGCAGGTTAGCTCCTACGAGCAGTACTTC CASSLGQVSSYEQYF
TRBJ2-3 TRBV7-2 TRBD2 few TGTGCCAGCAGCTTAGCCCCTAGCGGGTTAGGGGCCACAGATACGCAGTATTTT CASSLAPSGLGATDTQYF
TRBJ2-5 TRBV20-1 TRBD2 . TGCAGTGCTAGAACCAGCGGGAGGATCCAAGAGACCCAGTACTTC CSARTSGRIQETQYF
TRBJ2-7 TRBV3-2 . few TGTGCCAGCAGCCAAGTACACAGGGAAAGTCTCTACGAGCAGTACTTC CASSQVHRESLYEQYF
TRBJ2-5 TRBV18 . once TGTGCCAGCTCACCACGTTGGGCGCTCCAAGAGACCCAGTACTTC CASSPRWALQETQYF
TRBJ2-1 TRBV11-2 TRBD2 many TGTGCCAGCAGCCAGGGACTAGCGGGAATAGGTAATGAGCAGTTCTTC CASSQGLAGIGNEQFF
TRBJ2-6 TRBV5-6 . few TGTGCCAGCAGCTTGGGTGAACTACGACTCTCTGGGGCCAACGTCCTGACTTTC CASSLGELRLSGANVLTF
TRBJ2-7 TRBV7-9 . many TGTGCCAGCAGCTTAGCCGGGGGGCACGAGCAGTACTTC CASSLAGGHEQYF
TRBJ2-3 TRBV6-1 . few TGTGCCAGCAGTGAAGCTACGACTAGAGATACGCAGTATTTT CASSEATTRDTQYF
TRBJ2-3 TRBV7-9 . . TGTGCCAGCAGCCCAGCTCTCCACACAGATACGCAGTATTTT CASSPALHTDTQYF
TRBJ1-2 TRBV30 . . TGTGCCTGGAGTGCGACAAACTATGGCTACACCTTC CAWSATNYGYTF
TRBJ2-1 TRBV3-1 . . TGTGCCAGCAGCCCTACCGTAGGAAAGGGGGGCAATGAGCAGTTCTTC CASSPTVGKGGNEQFF
TRBJ2-1 TRBV18 . . TGTGCCAGCTCACCACCCAGGCCCAGAAACAATGAGCAGTTCTTC CASSPPRPRNNEQFF
TRBJ1-5 TRBV20-1 TRBD1 few TGCAGTGCTAGGAAGACAGGGGATCAGCCCCAGCATTTT CSARKTGDQPQHF
TRBJ2-7 TRBV4-1 TRBD2 . TGCGCCAGCAGCAGCTCGGGACTAGCGGGAGTAAACGAGCAGTACTTC CASSSSGLAGVNEQYF
TRBJ1-1 TRBV7-6 . . TGTGCCAGCAGCTCACAGGAGAACACTGAAGCTTTCTTT CASSSQENTEAFF
TRBJ2-3 TRBV5-1 . few TGCGCCAGCAACCTCGGCGAAACAGATACGCAGTATTTT CASNLGETDTQYF
TRBJ2-1 TRBV29-1 TRBD2 few TGCAGCGCATCCCCCGGGACTAGCGGGAGTTATGAGCAGTTCTTC CSASPGTSGSYEQFF
TRBJ1-1 TRBV25-1 . once TGTGCCAGCAGCGGATTTTTAGAAGCTTTCTTT CASSGFLEAFF
TRBJ2-1 TRBV12-5 TRBD2 few TGTGCTAGTGCCAAGGTACCGGGACTAGCGGGTGGTGAGCAGTTCTTC CASAKVPGLAGGEQFF
TRBJ1-6 TRBV6-2/TRBV6-3 TRBD1 . TGTGCCAGCGGTCAACAGGGGGAAGATTCACCCCTCCACTTT CASGQQGEDSPLHF
TRBJ2-5 TRBV7-6 . few TGTGCCAGCAGCCAACCGCAAGAGACCCAGTACTTC CASSQPQETQYF
TRBJ1-1 TRBV6-5 . . TGTGCCAGCTGTGTGGGGTGGGCGACGGACACTGAAGCTTTCTTT CASCVGWATDTEAFF
TRBJ2-1 TRBV7-3 . . TGTGCCAGCATCTCGGACTACAATGAGCAGTTCTTC CASISDYNEQFF
TRBJ2-7 TRBV28 . once TGTGCCAGCAGCCAAATCTCCTACGAGCAGTACTTC CASSQISYEQYF
TRBJ1-4 TRBV7-2 . . TGTGCCAGCAGCTTAGCAAAGGGACGTGAAAAACTGTTTTTT CASSLAKGREKLFF